This T cell receptor (beta chain) was sequenced in a study of patients and donors after allogeneic stem cell transplantation. The CDR3 totals 16 residues. CDR1 is KGHSH, CDR2 LQKENI, per germline. The junction had 12 bases not matched to a gene; V was cut back by 3 bases and J by 8 bases. TCRdb re-called the RT-PCR reads through MiXCR, storing one row per CDR3 protein. The repertoire consists of about a million distinct CDR3 sequences, with about a sixth occurring once and the leading ten covering around 5.5%. The rearrangement links TRBV18 to TRBJ2-2, with TRBD1 identical over 7 bases. This receptor was obtained from a human donor who was either an allogeneic HSCT recipient or a stem cell or donor lymphocyte infusion donor (not recorded which). It is not recorded whose cells these are; they may come from a transplant donor. What was sequenced was blood, either unsorted or a sorted T cell fraction (not recorded which). In DNA, the CDR3 is TGTGCCAGCTCACCCCAGTCGAGGGGGCCACGAGGGGAGCTGTTTTTT. Residues: CASSPQSRGPRGELFF.